This T cell receptor beta chain was identified in a study (dated by TCRdb to 2013 to 2016). Cells that were CD4+CD25+CD127-/low were the ones isolated as Tregs. The library was built by means of multiplex PCR. Sequencing relied on an Ion Torrent PGM. For the approximately 23-patient analysis, adaptor-ligated barcode primers were used to amplify TRBV12-4/TRBJ1-2 clonotypes. In TCRdb, the public reads were trimmed at Q25 with fastp and aligned with MiXCR, with productive beta chains retained. Records with the same CDR3 protein are collapsed into one entry carrying the most frequent genes and DNA. The sample table records 45 to 55 distinct CDR3 sequences. The source material was Tregs sorted from blood. These receptors came from a female donor with breast cancer.

CDR3 coding DNA: TGTGCCAGCAGTTCTCACACCGGGACAGTCTACACCTTC. It specifies CASSSHTGTVYTF. This rearrangement joins TRBV12-3 or TRBV12-4 to TRBJ1-2, with 7 bases lining up with TRBD1. The CDR3 is made up of 13 amino acids. With 4 bases clipped from V and 10 bases from J, the junction kept 9 bases outside the gene matches.